The text below deals with one TCR beta chain. Its antigen is not identified. From germline, CDR1 is SGHKS and CDR2 YYEKEE (reference sequence). Trimming cost V 0 bases and J 2 bases, with 15 bases left between them. CDR3 length equals 16 residues. This entry is derived from a study of T cells in Graves' hyperthyroidism and ophthalmopathy. Study observations and caveats: Blood held most thyroid clonotypes expanded above 0.001 frequency.

RNA transcripts provided the source from which TCR beta CDR3 regions were amplified. HTBI primers were used for first-round RT-PCR of the TCR CDR3. TCRdb re-called the multiplex PCR reads through MiXCR, storing one row per CDR3 protein. The sample lists 530,000 or so distinct CDR3 sequences, around a quarter seen once, with approximately 10% in the top ten. The study included ophthalmopathy patients with Clinical Activity Score at least 3, NOSPECS grade at least 4 and duration under 3 months. The chain links TRBV5-5 to TRBJ2-7; D is perhaps TRBD2 (6 bases). This TCR came from a woman in her 30s with Graves' ophthalmopathy. The sample was blood. CDR3 bases: TGTGCCAGCAGCTTGGCCGAAGGGACTTTTACCTACGAGCAGTACTTC. It is translated as CASSLAEGTFTYEQYF. Drawing the rest from reference TRBV5-5 and TRBJ2-7, the complete variable domain is DAGVTQSPTHLIKTRGQQVTLRCSPISGHKSVSWYQQVLGQGPQFIFQYYEKEERGRGNFPDRFSARQFPNYSSELNVNALLLGDSALYLCASSLAEGTFTYEQYFGPGTRLTVT.